These 27 T cell receptor beta chains were sequenced from one sample in a study of OX40 agonist ivuxolimab in advanced cancers. Generated by immunoSEQ multiplex PCR, the TCRdb table keeps only in-frame clones and is missing some. The sample holds around 100,000 clones, about 88% seen once. The sequenced sample was CD4+ or CD8+ T cells sorted from blood, obtained in a trial of the OX40 agonist ivuxolimab. The origin of the receptors is an adult with an advanced solid tumor such as melanoma, head and neck, liver or kidney cancer.

The chain couples TRBV6-5 to TRBJ1-3, with D unclear. CDR3 size: 15 residues. Trimming shortened V by 7 bases and J by 0 bases, and 13 bases separated the two germline ends. Germline V lookup: CDR1 MNHEY, CDR2 SVGAGI. The CDR3 coding sequence is TGTGCCAGCACAAGCCGGGCCCACTCTGGAAACACCATATATTTT. It is translated as CASTSRAHSGNTIYF.

This chain joins TRBV5-1 and TRBJ2-5; D not resolved. The CDR3 is 14 amino acids. Deletions cut 4 bases from V and 1 base from J, with 11 bases between. Germline loops: CDR1 SGHRS, CDR2 YFSETQ. Written as DNA, the CDR3 is TGCGCCAGCAGCCAGACCCCTGGCCAAGAGACCCAGTACTTC. Its translation: CASSQTPGQETQYF.

The CDR3 sequence is CASSLGGAAENQPQHF. In nucleotides, the CDR3 is TGTGCCAGCAGCTTGGGGGGCGCGGCAGAAAATCAGCCCCAGCATTTT. The J gene is TRBJ1-5, the V gene TRBV5-5, with a tentative D call TRBD1 (5 bases). This CDR3 region has 16 residues. Trimming took 0 bases from V and 4 from J, leaving 14 bases between them. Germline V gene data show CDR1 as SGHKS and CDR2 as YYEKEE (reference sequence).

The V and J genes are TRBV6-4 and TRBJ2-1; D possibly corresponds to TRBD1 (6 bases). The V and J ends lost 0 bases and 0 bases respectively, with 12 bases between them. Germline V gene data show CDR1 as MRHNA and CDR2 as SNTAGT. The length of the CDR3 is 17 residues. The CDR3 is CASSDSPGVHSYNEQFF. CDR3 nucleotide sequence: TGTGCCAGCAGTGACTCGCCAGGGGTCCACTCCTACAATGAGCAGTTCTTC.

In this sample, this clone turned up once. The chain uses TRBV30 and TRBJ1-1; a possible D gene is TRBD1 (5 bases). The CDR3 consists of 15 residues. The V end lost 6 bases, the J end lost 6 bases, and 23 bases lay between the germline ends. Germline CDR1 is GTSNPN and CDR2 is SVGIG (reference sequence). The DNA for the CDR3 is TGTGCCTGCCATTGGGACCCGACTTTGGGACCTGAAGCTTTCTTT. Its protein product is CACHWDPTLGPEAFF.

The chain combines TRBV27 with TRBJ2-2, with unresolved D. Germline V gives CDR1 MNHEY, CDR2 SMNVEV (reference sequence). This CDR3 has 14 amino acids. Deletions cut 6 bases from V and 6 bases from J, with 14 bases between. The CDR3 sequence is CASRSPEWPGELFF. Here the CDR3 DNA reads TGTGCCAGCAGGAGCCCCGAGTGGCCCGGGGAGCTGTTTTTT.

The chain recombines TRBV13 with TRBJ2-5; 8 nucleotides agree with TRBD2. The junction had 10 bases not matched to a gene; V was cut back by 5 bases and J by 2 bases. This CDR3 has 16 amino acids. CDR1 is PRHDT and CDR2 is FYEKMQ in the germline V gene (reference sequence). The CDR3, as DNA: TGTGCCAGCAGCCTGGGACTAGTTGGCGAGCAAGAGACCCAGTACTTC. It translates to CASSLGLVGEQETQYF.

This chain connects TRBV6-6 to TRBJ1-2; maybe TRBD1 (5 bases). V was trimmed by 5 bases and J by 3 bases, leaving 16 bases between them. Per the germline V gene, CDR1 is MNHNY and CDR2 is SVGAGI (reference sequence). The CDR3 consists of 15 residues. CDR3 loop: CASSPGNIWYYGYTF. The CDR3 DNA is TGTGCCAGCAGTCCAGGGAACATTTGGTACTATGGCTACACCTTC.

This clone occurred a few times. The gene calls are TRBV10-3 and TRBJ1-5; perhaps TRBD1 as D (6 bases). This CDR3 region has 15 residues. Germline CDR1 ENHRY, CDR2 SYGVKD. Between the trimmed V and J ends, which lost 3 bases and 5 bases, there was a span of 14 bases. CDR3 DNA: TGTGCCATCAGTGACGGAGAGGGGGGTTATCAGCCCCAGCATTTT. Translating gives CAISDGEGGYQPQHF.

This clone was seen a single time. This CDR3 is CASSLGQLQPQHF. The CDR3 nucleotides are TGTGCCAGCAGCCTCGGACAGCTCCAGCCCCAGCATTTT. V gene TRBV7-9 combines with J gene TRBJ1-5, with D possibly matching TRBD1 (6 bases). The V end was cut by 5 bases, the J end by 7 bases, with 12 bases between. The CDR3 is 13 residues long. From germline, CDR1 is SEHNR and CDR2 FQNEAQ (reference sequence). Full variable domain (remainder filled in from reference TRBV7-9 and TRBJ1-5): DTGVSQNPRHKITKRGQNVTFRCDPISEHNRLYWYRQTLGQGPEFLTYFQNEAQLEKSRLLSDRFSAERPKGSFSTLEIQRTEQGDSAMYLCASSLGQLQPQHFGDGTRLSIL.

The chain is built from TRBV7-2 and TRBJ2-7, with 9 bases fitting TRBD2. The CDR3 contains 15 residues. Germline V gene sequence: CDR1 SGHTA, CDR2 FQGNSA. Losses at the gene ends were 0 bases for V and 5 bases for J; bases not matched to a gene: 5. CDR3 coding DNA: TGTGCCAGCAGCTTAGCGCTCGCTAGCGGGAACGAGCAGTACTTC. It translates to CASSLALASGNEQYF.

The genes are TRBV5-6 and TRBJ1-1, with D uncertain. Trimming took off 3 bases at V and 5 bases at J, with 14 bases between the two ends. Germline lookup yields CDR1 SGHDT and CDR2 YYEEEE. The CDR3 has 14 amino acids. CDR3 residues: CASSSIGRVTEAFF. CDR3 DNA sequence: TGTGCCAGCAGCTCTATCGGGAGGGTAACTGAAGCTTTCTTT.

The chain recombines TRBV4-2 with TRBJ1-2, with D unresolved. CDR3 length: 12 residues. The germline V and J ends were trimmed by 0 bases and 8 bases, with 7 bases remaining between them. Looked up from germline, CDR1 is LGHNA and CDR2 is YNFKEQ. Here the CDR3 DNA reads TGTGCCAGCAGCCAAGAAGGCTACGGCTACACCTTC. As protein: CASSQEGYGYTF.

This chain uses TRBV10-3 with TRBJ1-3; possible D gene TRBD1, 6 bases. Germline V gives CDR1 ENHRY, CDR2 SYGVKD. The CDR3 is 17 amino acids. V gave up 6 bases and J gave up 0 bases, with 18 bases separating them. This CDR3 reads CAISFSPGQYSGNTIYF. Written as DNA, the CDR3 is TGTGCCATCAGCTTTTCACCAGGACAGTACTCTGGAAACACCATATATTTT.

This chain links TRBV27 with TRBJ2-6; a weak D match, TRBD1 (7 bases). Germline V gives CDR1 MNHEY, CDR2 SMNVEV (reference sequence). The CDR3 covers 18 residues. V was cut by 6 bases and J by 0 bases, with 18 bases left in between. This CDR3 is CASSLRGATRSGANVLTF. CDR3 bases: TGTGCCAGCAGCCTCAGGGGGGCCACACGCTCTGGGGCCAACGTCCTGACTTTC.

The CDR3 reads CASSLRQGAGGYTF. The DNA for the CDR3 is TGTGCCAGCAGCTTAAGGCAGGGGGCCGGCGGCTACACCTTC. This chain uses TRBV7-8 with TRBJ1-2; 8 bases are shared with TRBD1. Per the germline V gene, CDR1 is SGHVS and CDR2 is FQNEAQ. V lost 2 bases and J lost 8; bases outside the gene matches: 7. This CDR3 comprises 14 residues.

The chain carries TRBV4-3 and TRBJ2-5, with 8 bases lining up with TRBD2. Germline V lookup: CDR1 LGHNA, CDR2 YSLEER. J gave up 1 base and V 3 bases, and 4 bases lay outside the gene matches. The CDR3 contains 15 residues. CDR3 sequence (DNA): TGCGCCAGCAGCCAGGGCGGGGGGATCCAAGAGACCCAGTACTTC. Translation gives CASSQGGGIQETQYF.

This clone was found once. The V call is TRBV5-1, the J call TRBJ1-4; D may be TRBD1 (6 bases). Germline V CDR1 and CDR2: SGHRS, YFSETQ. V was shortened by 2 bases and J by 3 bases, with 8 bases between the two germline ends. The CDR3 is 14 amino acids. CDR3 nucleotide sequence: TGCGCCAGCAGCTTAGGGACATCTAATGAAAAACTGTTTTTT. It codes for CASSLGTSNEKLFF.

The V gene is TRBV4-1, the J gene TRBJ1-1, with D maybe TRBD1 (6 bases). The length of the CDR3 is 16 residues. Germline V CDR1 and CDR2: MGHRA, YSYEKL. Between the trimmed V and J ends, which lost 4 bases and 1 base, there was a span of 16 bases. The CDR3 region is CASSLGGYQENTEAFF. The CDR3 nucleotides read TGCGCCAGCAGCCTAGGGGGTTACCAGGAGAACACTGAAGCTTTCTTT.

V gene TRBV7-2 combines with J gene TRBJ1-1, with D perhaps matching TRBD1 (5 bases). The germline V gene encodes CDR1 SGHTA and CDR2 FQGNSA. The CDR3 extends over 13 amino acids. V lost 2 bases and J 7 bases, leaving 11 bases between the germline ends. The CDR3 loop is CASSLTGQGEAFF. Here the CDR3 DNA reads TGTGCCAGCAGCTTAACGGGGCAGGGTGAAGCTTTCTTT. Full variable domain (remainder filled in from reference TRBV7-2 and TRBJ1-1): GAGVSQSPSNKVTEKGKDVELRCDPISGHTALYWYRQSLGQGLEFLIYFQGNSAPDKSGLPSDRFSAERTGGSVSTLTIQRTQQEDSAVYLCASSLTGQGEAFFGQGTRLTVV.

The rearrangement links TRBV10-3 to TRBJ2-2; 8 nucleotides agree with TRBD2. The trim removed 8 bases at V and 0 bases at J, leaving 8 bases unmatched. CDR3 length equals 16 residues. Germline values: CDR1 ENHRY, CDR2 SYGVKD. The CDR3 sequence is CAIELREGPNTGELFF. The CDR3 bases are TGTGCCATCGAATTACGGGAGGGCCCGAACACCGGGGAGCTGTTTTTT.

The chain has TRBV4-3 and TRBJ1-4; D gene ambiguous. Deletions cut 3 bases from V and 0 bases from J, with 8 bases between. Germline V gene sequence: CDR1 LGHNA, CDR2 YSLEER. This CDR3 has 15 residues. The CDR3: CASSQGSSTNEKLFF. The DNA of the CDR3 is TGCGCCAGCAGCCAGGGGTCCTCAACTAATGAAAAACTGTTTTTT.

This chain joins TRBV5-4 and TRBJ2-2; no definite D call. CDR1 is SGHNT, CDR2 YYREEE, per germline (reference sequence). The CDR3 has 15 amino acids. The CDR3 DNA follows: TGTGCTACGGGCGGCCTCTCCTTTAACACCGGGGAGCTGTTTTTT. Its translation: CATGGLSFNTGELFF.

The chain joins TRBV30 to TRBJ1-5, with D perhaps TRBD1 (6 bases). The CDR3 length is 16 residues. Germline-derived CDR1 and CDR2 are GTSNPN and SVGIG (reference sequence). Trimming stripped 2 bases from V and 1 base from J, with 15 bases between. Here the CDR3 reads CAWSRGGGMSNQPQHF. The CDR3 region has the DNA TGTGCCTGGAGTAGAGGGGGGGGGATGAGCAATCAGCCCCAGCATTTT.

The J gene is TRBJ1-4, the V gene TRBV7-2; D possibly corresponds to TRBD1 (6 bases). Germline CDR1 and CDR2: SGHTA and FQGNSA. The CDR3 has 17 residues. V was cut by 0 bases and J by 3 bases, with 14 bases left in between. The CDR3 loop reads CASSLAAGGAANEKLFF. For the CDR3, the DNA is TGTGCCAGCAGCTTAGCCGCCGGGGGCGCGGCTAATGAAAAACTGTTTTTT.

This clone was recorded only once. The genes are TRBV5-1 and TRBJ1-1, with D tentatively TRBD1 (5 bases). Germline CDR1 and CDR2: SGHRS and YFSETQ. This CDR3 is 15 amino acids long. V was shortened by 4 bases and J by 1 base, with 14 bases between the two germline ends. The CDR3 sequence is CASSRFPTANTEAFF. The CDR3 bases are TGCGCCAGCAGCCGATTCCCGACAGCGAACACTGAAGCTTTCTTT.

This clone appeared a few times. This rearrangement joins TRBV27 to TRBJ1-3; 8 bases are a match to TRBD1. This CDR3 spans 13 amino acids. CDR1 and CDR2 (germline): MNHEY, SMNVEV (reference sequence). The ends lost 6 bases at V and 6 bases at J; junction bases unmatched: 4. The CDR3 loop reads CASSTGQANTIYF. Here the CDR3 DNA reads TGTGCCAGCAGCACGGGACAGGCAAACACCATATATTTT.